This T cell receptor (beta chain) originates from a study of CD8 T cells in ankylosing spondylitis. Concerning this clonotype: The antigen is not known.

Germline V CDR1 and CDR2: DFQATT, SNEGSKA (reference sequence). The length of the CDR3 is 13 residues. V lost 4 bases and J 0 bases, leaving 7 bases between the germline ends. Quantitative 5'-RACE with molecular barcodes produced the TCR beta libraries. TCRdb passed the 5' RACE reads through MiXCR, listing each CDR3 protein once. The table includes around 440,000 distinct CDR3 sequences, 15% to 20% detected once. Whole-study results and caveats: Peripheral blood held disease-linked clones only at relatively low frequency, and these were CD8+. Reports say disease-linked clones showed up significantly more in matched ankylosing spondylitis synovial fluid. A number of the motif variants had already been described in reactive arthritis synovial fluid and blood. Ankylosing spondylitis blood seemed to carry a telltale TCR beta motif made of several highly homologous variants.

The sequence derives from a male donor with ankylosing spondylitis. Input material: blood, either unsorted or a sorted T cell fraction (not recorded which). The chain carries TRBV20-1 and TRBJ1-5; D not resolved. CDR3 loop: CSATGDSNQPQHF. The CDR3 coding sequence is TGCAGTGCTACGGGTGATAGCAATCAGCCCCAGCATTTT.